The next 9 T cell receptor beta chains were all read from a single sample in a study of T-cell memory formation after mild COVID-19. TCRdb passed the 5' RACE reads through MiXCR, listing each CDR3 protein once. The data contain 350,000 to 500,000 distinct CDR3 sequences, around 22% of them seen just once; the ten biggest clones take up about an eighth. Source material: PBMCs or a T cell subset sorted from them (not recorded which). The source is an adult woman who had mild COVID-19 (a few samples of this study predate the infection). Cell type and time point are not known.

The V gene is TRBV11-3, the J gene TRBJ1-1; D perhaps matches TRBD1 (5 bases). CDR1 and CDR2 (germline): SGHNT, YENEEA. The CDR3 is 12 residues long. Trimming removed 3 bases from V and 6 bases from J, with 8 bases in between. The DNA of the CDR3 is TGTGCCAGCAGCTTGGGGCTGTCTGAAGCTTTCTTT. Translation gives CASSLGLSEAFF.

This clonotype was seen a few times. This rearrangement joins TRBV10-3 to TRBJ2-7; unclear D gene. Germline V gene lookup returns CDR1 ENHRY and CDR2 SYGVKD. This CDR3 is 15 amino acids long. The V end lost 0 bases, the J end lost 3 bases, and 12 bases lay between the germline ends. The CDR3 is CAISESGVSSYEQYF. For the CDR3, the DNA is TGTGCCATCAGTGAGTCGGGCGTGTCGAGCTACGAGCAGTACTTC.

This clonotype has more than one count but fewer than ten. J is TRBJ2-7 and V is TRBV7-9; 9 nucleotides agree with TRBD1. This CDR3 is 15 amino acids long. The germline V gene has CDR1 SEHNR and CDR2 FQNEAQ (reference sequence). V dropped 5 bases and J dropped 3; count of bases not matched to a gene: 8. The CDR3 sequence: CASSPQGAVNYEQYF. The CDR3 nucleotides read TGTGCCAGCAGCCCACAGGGGGCTGTGAACTACGAGCAGTACTTC.

V is TRBV5-1 and J is TRBJ2-6; D is unresolved. This CDR3 contains 15 residues. Germline V CDR1 and CDR2: SGHRS, YFSETQ. V dropped 4 bases and J dropped 0 bases, with 8 bases sitting between them. The CDR3 DNA sequence: TGCGCCAGCAGCCCAGCTTACTCTGGGGCCAACGTCCTGACTTTC. Its protein is CASSPAYSGANVLTF.

This clonotype was counted between two and nine times. The J gene is TRBJ1-2, the V gene TRBV6-1; TRBD1 agrees at 8 bases. The germline V gene encodes CDR1 MNHNS and CDR2 SASEGT. The trim removed 4 bases at V and 8 bases at J, leaving 12 bases unmatched. This CDR3 contains 15 residues. The CDR3 bases are TGTGCCAGCAGTGCCCGAGACAGGGGAAGGACAGGCTACACCTTC. This sequence encodes CASSARDRGRTGYTF.

This clonotype occurred a few times. The J gene is TRBJ1-1, the V gene TRBV20-1; no firm D call. Trimming took 5 bases from V and 1 from J, leaving 17 bases between them. This CDR3 spans 15 amino acids. Germline values: CDR1 DFQATT, CDR2 SNEGSKA (reference sequence). The CDR3 spells CSARRPTGPNTEAFF. CDR3 DNA: TGCAGTGCTCGTAGACCTACCGGGCCGAACACTGAAGCTTTCTTT.

This clonotype occurred a few times. The chain couples TRBV9 to TRBJ2-5, with TRBD2 matching over 7 bases. CDR3 length equals 15 residues. The ends lost 2 bases at V and 5 bases at J; junction bases unmatched: 9. CDR1 and CDR2 from the germline V gene are SGDLS and YYNGEE. The CDR3 loop is CASSVSGEGWETQYF. As DNA, the CDR3 is TGTGCCAGCAGCGTTTCGGGGGAGGGATGGGAGACCCAGTACTTC.

This clonotype was detected a few times. This chain uses TRBV30 with TRBJ2-7, with 7 bases identical to TRBD1. The CDR3 contains 11 residues. The V and J ends lost 7 bases and 1 base, in that order; junction bases with no gene match: 1. Germline V gives CDR1 GTSNPN, CDR2 SVGIG (reference sequence). CDR3 in DNA: TGTGCCTCGGACAGGTCCTACGAGCAGTACTTC. Amino acids: CASDRSYEQYF.

The rearrangement joins TRBV18 to TRBJ2-5; 7 bases are shared with TRBD1. This CDR3 is 15 amino acids long. In germline, CDR1 is KGHSH, CDR2 LQKENI. V shed 2 bases and J 2 bases; nucleotides not matched to a gene: 5. This chain's CDR3 is CASSPWDRVQETQYF. The CDR3 DNA follows: TGTGCCAGCTCACCATGGGACAGAGTACAAGAGACCCAGTACTTC.